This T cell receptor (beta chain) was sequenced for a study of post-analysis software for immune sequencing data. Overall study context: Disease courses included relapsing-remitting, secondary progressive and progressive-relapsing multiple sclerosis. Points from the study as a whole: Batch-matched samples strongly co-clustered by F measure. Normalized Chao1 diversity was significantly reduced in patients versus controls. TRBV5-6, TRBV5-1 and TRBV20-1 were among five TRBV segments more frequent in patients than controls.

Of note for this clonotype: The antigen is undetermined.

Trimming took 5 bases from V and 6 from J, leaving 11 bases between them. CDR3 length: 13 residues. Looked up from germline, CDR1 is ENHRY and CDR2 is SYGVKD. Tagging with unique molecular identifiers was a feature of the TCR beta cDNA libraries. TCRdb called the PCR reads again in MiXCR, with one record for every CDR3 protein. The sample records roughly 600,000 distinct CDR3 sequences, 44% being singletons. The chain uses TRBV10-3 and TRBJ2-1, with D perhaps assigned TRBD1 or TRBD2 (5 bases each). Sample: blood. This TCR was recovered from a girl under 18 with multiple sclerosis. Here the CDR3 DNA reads TGTGCCATCAGTTATGAGGGGATCAATGAGCAGTTCTTC. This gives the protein CAISYEGINEQFF.